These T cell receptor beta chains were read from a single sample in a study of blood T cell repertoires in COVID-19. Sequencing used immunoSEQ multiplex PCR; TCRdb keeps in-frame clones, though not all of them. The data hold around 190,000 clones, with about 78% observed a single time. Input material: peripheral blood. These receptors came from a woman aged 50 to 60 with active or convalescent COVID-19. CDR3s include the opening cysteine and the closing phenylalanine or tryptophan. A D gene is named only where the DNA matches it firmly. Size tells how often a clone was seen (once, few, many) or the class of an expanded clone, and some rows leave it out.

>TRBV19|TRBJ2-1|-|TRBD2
CASSIAHQTSGRQGEQFF
TGTGCCAGTAGTATAGCCCACCAGACTAGCGGGAGACAGGGTGAGCAGTTCTTC
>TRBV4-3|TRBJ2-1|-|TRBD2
CASSQDRRGGYNEQFF
TGCGCCAGCAGCCAAGATCGGCGGGGGGGTTACAATGAGCAGTTCTTC
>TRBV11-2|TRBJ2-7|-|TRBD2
CASSRSGNSYEQYF
TGTGCCAGCAGCCGTAGCGGGAACTCCTACGAGCAGTACTTC
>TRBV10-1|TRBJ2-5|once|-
CASSESIFSSQETQYF
TGCGCCAGCAGTGAGTCAATTTTTTCCTCCCAAGAGACCCAGTACTTC
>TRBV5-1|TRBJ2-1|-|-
CASSLGLSYNEQFF
TGCGCCAGCAGCTTGGGACTATCCTACAATGAGCAGTTCTTC
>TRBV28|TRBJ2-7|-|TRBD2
CASSPPSGAGGASAYEQYF
TGTGCCAGCAGTCCCCCCTCGGGCGCGGGAGGAGCGAGCGCCTACGAGCAGTACTTC
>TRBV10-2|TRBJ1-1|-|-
CASRVNREAAFF
TGCGCCAGCAGAGTAAACAGGGAAGCAGCTTTCTTT
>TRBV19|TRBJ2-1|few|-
CASKAQGENEQFF
TGTGCCAGTAAAGCGCAGGGCGAGAATGAGCAGTTCTTC
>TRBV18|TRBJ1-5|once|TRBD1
CASSPSGTVGNQPQHF
TGTGCCAGCTCACCATCAGGGACAGTTGGCAATCAGCCCCAGCATTTT
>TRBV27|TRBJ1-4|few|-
CASSPGRVKEKLFF
TGTGCCAGCAGCCCGGGGAGGGTAAAAGAAAAACTGTTTTTT
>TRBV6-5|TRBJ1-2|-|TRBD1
CASSYPGQSIYGYTF
TGTGCCAGCAGTTACCCGGGACAGAGCATCTATGGCTACACCTTC
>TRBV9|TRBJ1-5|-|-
CASSVRDEDGQPQHF
TGTGCCAGCAGCGTGAGGGATGAGGACGGGCAGCCCCAGCATTTT
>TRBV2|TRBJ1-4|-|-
CASSEVGQGGEKLFF
TGTGCCAGCAGTGAAGTAGGTCAGGGTGGCGAAAAACTGTTTTTT
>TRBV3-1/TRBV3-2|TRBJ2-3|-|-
CASSLHQTRLGGDTQYF
TGTGCCAGCAGTTTACATCAGACGCGGCTCGGGGGAGATACGCAGTATTTT
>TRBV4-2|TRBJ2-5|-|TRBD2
CASSQAPTSGQETQYF
TGTGCCAGCAGCCAAGCCCCGACTAGCGGACAAGAGACCCAGTACTTC
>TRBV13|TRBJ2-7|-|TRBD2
CASSRPDGGWEQYF
TGTGCCAGCAGCAGGCCGGACGGGGGGTGGGAGCAGTACTTC
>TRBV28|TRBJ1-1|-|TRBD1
CASSFLAPSGQGWAEAFF
TGTGCCAGCAGTTTCCTAGCCCCCTCAGGACAGGGTTGGGCTGAAGCTTTCTTT
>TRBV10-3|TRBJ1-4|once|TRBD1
CASADGTGWTNEKLFF
TGTGCCAGCGCGGACGGGACAGGGTGGACTAATGAAAAACTGTTTTTT
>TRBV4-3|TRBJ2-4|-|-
CASSQGGPGVNLAKNIQYF
TGCGCCAGCAGCCAAGGAGGGCCGGGAGTTAATCTAGCCAAAAACATTCAGTACTTC
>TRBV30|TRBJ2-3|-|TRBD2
CAWSVPAGGTDTQYF
TGTGCCTGGAGTGTACCAGCGGGGGGCACAGATACGCAGTATTTT
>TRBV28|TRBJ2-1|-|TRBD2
CASSPLSGRAPEQFF
TGTGCCAGCAGTCCCCTTAGCGGGAGGGCCCCTGAGCAGTTCTTC
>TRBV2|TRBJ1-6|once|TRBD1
CASLRQGSSYNSPLHF
TGTGCCAGCCTACGACAGGGGTCCTCCTATAATTCACCCCTCCACTTT
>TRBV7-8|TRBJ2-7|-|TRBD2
CASSLMPSGGAGSYEQYF
TGTGCCAGCAGCTTAATGCCTAGCGGGGGGGCCGGATCCTACGAGCAGTACTTC
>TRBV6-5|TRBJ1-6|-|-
CASRITGHNSPLHF
TGTGCCAGCAGAATAACAGGGCATAATTCACCCCTCCACTTT
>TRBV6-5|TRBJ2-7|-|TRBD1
CASSYSRTGIYEQYF
TGTGCCAGCAGTTACTCCCGGACAGGCATCTACGAGCAGTACTTC
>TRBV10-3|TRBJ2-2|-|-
CAISGQEAGLNTGELFF
TGTGCCATCAGTGGACAGGAGGCAGGGTTGAACACCGGGGAGCTGTTTTTT
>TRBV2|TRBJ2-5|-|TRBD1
CASSEGRGKETQYF
TGTGCCAGCAGTGAAGGCAGGGGGAAAGAGACCCAGTACTTC
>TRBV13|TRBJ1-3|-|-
CASSLLTTYSGNTIYF
TGTGCCAGCAGCTTACTAACCACCTACTCTGGAAACACCATATATTTT
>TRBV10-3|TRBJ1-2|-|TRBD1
CAISDHQGAPNGYTF
TGTGCCATCAGTGACCATCAGGGGGCGCCGAATGGCTACACCTTC
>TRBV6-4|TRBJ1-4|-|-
CASSERVGEKLFF
TGTGCCAGCAGTGAGAGGGTGGGTGAAAAACTGTTTTTT
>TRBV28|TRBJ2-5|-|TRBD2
CASSLMGTGGETQYF
TGTGCCAGCAGTTTGATGGGAACGGGAGGGGAGACCCAGTACTTC
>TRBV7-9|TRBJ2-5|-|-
CAFSPQGSQETQYF
TGTGCCTTCTCCCCCCAGGGGTCCCAAGAGACCCAGTACTTC
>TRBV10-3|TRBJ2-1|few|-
CAISEETRVSRGQFF
TGTGCCATCAGTGAAGAGACTAGGGTTTCGCGGGGGCAGTTCTTC
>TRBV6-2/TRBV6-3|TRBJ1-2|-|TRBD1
CASSPGTGTISGYTF
TGTGCCAGCAGTCCCGGGACAGGGACAATCTCTGGCTACACCTTC
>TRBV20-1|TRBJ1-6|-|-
CSASRGAVFSNSPLHF
TGCAGTGCTAGTCGCGGGGCGGTTTTCTCAAATTCACCCCTCCACTTT
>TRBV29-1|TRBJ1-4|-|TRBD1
CSVVGQGFNEKLFF
TGCAGCGTAGTGGGACAGGGGTTTAATGAAAAACTGTTTTTT
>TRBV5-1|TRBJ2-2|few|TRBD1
CASSTPGTGLDTGELFF
TGCGCCAGCAGCACTCCCGGGACAGGACTGGACACCGGGGAGCTGTTTTTT
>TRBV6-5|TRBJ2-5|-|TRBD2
CASLLGAGWETQYF
TGTGCCAGCCTTTTGGGAGCGGGGTGGGAGACCCAGTACTTC
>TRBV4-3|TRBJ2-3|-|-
CASSQGAPTDTQYF
TGCGCCAGCAGCCAGGGGGCCCCCACAGATACGCAGTATTTT
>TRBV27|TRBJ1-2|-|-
CASSLGHNYGYTF
TGTGCCAGCAGTTTAGGACACAACTATGGCTACACCTTC
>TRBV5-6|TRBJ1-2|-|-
CASSRTRSNYGYTF
TGTGCCAGCAGCAGGACACGATCTAACTATGGCTACACCTTC
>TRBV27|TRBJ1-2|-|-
CASSLSGGLYGYTF
TGTGCCAGCAGTTTATCGGGGGGGTTATATGGCTACACCTTC
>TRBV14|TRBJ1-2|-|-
CASSQGPSGRYGYTF
TGTGCCAGCAGCCAAGGCCCCTCCGGGAGGTATGGCTACACCTTC
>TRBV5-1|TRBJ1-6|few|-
CASSPGTIPYNSPLHF
TGCGCCAGCAGCCCAGGGACAATCCCCTATAATTCACCCCTCCACTTT
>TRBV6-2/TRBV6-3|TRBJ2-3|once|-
CASSLGGAVADTQYF
TGTGCCAGCAGTTTGGGGGGAGCGGTCGCAGATACGCAGTATTTT
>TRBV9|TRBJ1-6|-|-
CASSSPKSAADNSPLHF
TGTGCCAGCAGCTCCCCTAAGTCGGCGGCCGATAATTCACCCCTCCACTTT